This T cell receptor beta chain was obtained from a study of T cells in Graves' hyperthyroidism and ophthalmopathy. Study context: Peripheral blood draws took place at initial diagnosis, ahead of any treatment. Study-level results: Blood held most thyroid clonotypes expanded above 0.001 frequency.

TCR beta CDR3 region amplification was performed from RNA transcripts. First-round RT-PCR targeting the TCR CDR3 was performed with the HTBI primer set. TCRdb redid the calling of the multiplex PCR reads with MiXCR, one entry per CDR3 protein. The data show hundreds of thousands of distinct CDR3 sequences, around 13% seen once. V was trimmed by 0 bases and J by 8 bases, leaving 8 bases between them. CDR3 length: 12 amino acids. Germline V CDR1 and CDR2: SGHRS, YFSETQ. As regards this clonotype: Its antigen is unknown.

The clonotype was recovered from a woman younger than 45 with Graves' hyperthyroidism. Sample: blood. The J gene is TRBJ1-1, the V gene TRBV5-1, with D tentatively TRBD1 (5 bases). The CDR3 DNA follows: TGCGCCAGCAGCTTGGCCGAGGGGGAAGCTTTCTTT. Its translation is CASSLAEGEAFF.